This T cell receptor beta chain was found in a study of Ad26.COV2.S vaccination and SARS-CoV-2 variants. Method: immunoSEQ multiplex PCR; TCRdb's copy keeps in-frame clones and lacks some. This table holds 43,000 or so clones, 75% to 85% found once. Regarding this clone: Its antigen is as yet unknown.

V gave up 2 bases and J gave up 8 bases, with 7 bases separating them. The CDR3 is made up of 12 amino acids. Overall study results and limits: Individuals receiving vaccine had higher spike-specific TCR breadth than placebo recipients did. Reported findings describe substantial breadth in spike-specific CD8+ and CD4+ T cell responses following vaccination.

The genes are TRBV12-3 or TRBV12-4 and TRBJ2-1; no clear D. The source is a human donor who had recovered from COVID-19. Sequenced here: peripheral blood, sampled after recovery from COVID-19. CDR3 in DNA: TGTGCCAGCAGTTTAATGAGATATGAGCAGTTCTTC. The encoded protein is CASSLMRYEQFF.